The source of this TCR beta chain is a study of blood T cell repertoires in COVID-19. Overall study context: Some COVID-19 samples were acute and others convalescent; all came from the United States, Italy and Spain. T cells, B-cell-depleted T cells, or PBMCs supplied cDNA or gDNA.

This CDR3 is built from 18 residues. CDR1 and CDR2 (germline): LGHNA, YSLEER. Trimming took 3 bases from V and 1 from J; bases not matched to a gene: 14. In the authors' methods: Reference gene primer amplification yielded estimated nucleated cell counts. Using immunoSEQ multiplex PCR, the repertoire was profiled, and TCRdb retains in-frame clones only, with some absent. V and J calls plus clone size are reproduced from that table; the DNA served to infer D and trimming. The sample holds about 220,000 clones; 65% to 90% are singletons and the top ten take about 2.5%. The TCR sequence derives from a woman between 70 and 85 years old with COVID-19, enrolled during active disease. Specimen: peripheral blood. The V and J genes are TRBV4-3 and TRBJ1-2; TRBD1 matches at 7 bases. The CDR3 sequence: CASSQDPGQPSINYGYTF. The CDR3 DNA follows: TGCGCCAGCAGCCAGGATCCGGGACAGCCTTCGATTAACTATGGCTACACCTTC.